This T cell receptor beta chain comes out of a study of blood T cell repertoires in COVID-19. Study-level background: The United States, Italy and Spain provided the acute and convalescent COVID-19 samples. PBMCs, B-cell-depleted T cells, or T cells provided the cDNA or gDNA that made up the material.

V lost 2 bases and J 0 bases, leaving 4 bases between the germline ends. Per the germline V gene, CDR1 is SNHLY and CDR2 is FYNNEI. The CDR3 has 14 amino acids. In the original processing: From reference gene primer amplification, estimates of nucleated cell counts were derived. Profiling relied on immunoSEQ multiplex PCR, and the TCRdb table lists in-frame clones only, not all of them. V and J calls and clone size are copied from that table; D and trimming were computed from the DNA. This sample carries 130,000 or so clones, approximately 90% of them seen once, and the ten largest clones take more than 15%.

Material for sequencing was peripheral blood. This rearrangement joins TRBV2 to TRBJ2-2; D gene ambiguous. This clonotype originated in a man aged 50 to 60 with active or convalescent COVID-19. The DNA for the CDR3 is TGTGCCAGCAGTGAACAGACGAACACCGGGGAGCTGTTTTTT. Translation: CASSEQTNTGELFF.